These T cell receptor beta chains were read from a single sample in a study of blood T cells in healthy people across ages. TCRdb re-analysed the 5' RACE reads in MiXCR, keeping a single row per CDR3 protein. The table records under 800,000 distinct CDR3 sequences, about 40% of them present only once. The specimen sequenced was blood. These receptors were obtained from a woman aged 55-70 years in good health. CDR3s include the opening cysteine and the closing phenylalanine or tryptophan. Fields, in order: V gene, J gene, CDR3 protein.

V: TRBV6-5; J: TRBJ2-7; CDR3: CASRLTGTGGFNEQYF
V: TRBV9; J: TRBJ2-3; CDR3: CASSATVRQSSADTQYF
V: TRBV7-2; J: TRBJ2-1; CDR3: CASSLSLAGGYNEQFF
V: TRBV12-3/TRBV12-4; J: TRBJ2-1; CDR3: CASSLAPSGGYKDEQFF
V: TRBV3-1; J: TRBJ2-1; CDR3: CASSQAGDSGRSYNEQFF
V: TRBV7-2; J: TRBJ1-2; CDR3: CASSPRTGENYGYTF
V: TRBV7-2; J: TRBJ2-2; CDR3: CASSLPNTGELFF
V: TRBV20-1; J: TRBJ1-5; CDR3: CSARDQEQGESQPQHF
V: TRBV12-3/TRBV12-4; J: TRBJ1-5; CDR3: CTNSFPSVGNQPQHF
V: TRBV20-1; J: TRBJ2-3; CDR3: CSAPQSDPSTDTQYF
V: TRBV5-1; J: TRBJ2-3; CDR3: CASSVGRERGTQYF
V: TRBV6-2/TRBV6-3; J: TRBJ2-7; CDR3: CASQTSPPYEQYF
V: TRBV5-1; J: TRBJ1-4; CDR3: CASSLERGTGDEKLFF